A single sample gave rise to the 27 T cell receptor beta chains below, sequenced in a study of T cells after yellow fever vaccination. One entry per CDR3 protein, called by TCRdb with MiXCR from the 5' RACE reads. The sample consists of 250,000 or so distinct CDR3 sequences, about 7% of them appearing once. The sequencing here drew on CD4+ T cells sorted from PBMCs, taken on the day of the yellow fever booster vaccination. Receptors originate from a man between 25 and 39 years old who received the YFV17D yellow fever vaccine.

The rearrangement links TRBV20-1 to TRBJ1-4, with D maybe TRBD1 (6 bases). The CDR3 has 15 residues. Per germline, CDR1 DFQATT and CDR2 SNEGSKA (reference sequence). Trimming removed 3 bases from V and 0 bases from J, with 11 bases in between. The CDR3: CSASARTATNEKLFF. CDR3 sequence (DNA): TGCAGTGCTAGCGCCCGGACAGCAACTAATGAAAAACTGTTTTTT.

Written as DNA, the CDR3 is TGTGCCAGCAGTTTCAACTATGAAAACGAGCAGTACTTC. As protein: CASSFNYENEQYF. J is TRBJ2-7 and V is TRBV12-3 or TRBV12-4; D is uncertain. This CDR3 has 13 residues. Trimming cost V 3 bases and J 5 bases, with 11 bases left between them.

Ten or more counts support this clonotype. The V call is TRBV7-2, the J call TRBJ2-7; the match to TRBD2 covers 10 bases. This CDR3 comprises 15 residues. The germline V gene has CDR1 SGHTA and CDR2 FQGNSA. V shed 2 bases and J 3 bases; nucleotides not matched to a gene: 4. The CDR3 DNA follows: TGTGCCAGCAGCTTACTAGCGGGAGCGGACTACGAGCAGTACTTC. It is translated as CASSLLAGADYEQYF. Looking up the rest from reference TRBV7-2 and TRBJ2-7 gives the full variable domain: GAGVSQSPSNKVTEKGKDVELRCDPISGHTALYWYRQSLGQGLEFLIYFQGNSAPDKSGLPSDRFSAERTGGSVSTLTIQRTQQEDSAVYLCASSLLAGADYEQYFGPGTRLTVT.

The V gene is TRBV28, the J gene TRBJ2-4; D might be TRBD1 or TRBD2, each matching 5 bases. Germline V gives CDR1 MDHEN, CDR2 SYDVKM. The CDR3 is made up of 13 amino acids. V lost 4 bases and J lost 1, with 5 bases in between. The CDR3 DNA sequence: TGTGCCAGCAGTTGGGGGGCCAAAAACATTCAGTACTTC. Protein: CASSWGAKNIQYF.

The chain recombines TRBV27 with TRBJ2-2; 7 bases line up with TRBD1. V lost 3 bases, J lost 1 base, and 2 bases stayed unmatched. In germline, CDR1 is MNHEY, CDR2 SMNVEV (reference sequence). CDR3 size: 15 residues. CDR3 region: CASSFDRENTGELFF. CDR3 nucleotides: TGTGCCAGCAGTTTCGACAGGGAGAACACCGGGGAGCTGTTTTTT.

Only a few counts were recorded for this clonotype. The chain couples TRBV29-1 to TRBJ2-1; 7 nucleotides match TRBD2. Trimming at V came to 6 bases and at J to 0 bases, leaving 5 bases not matched to a gene. The germline gives CDR1 SQVTM, CDR2 ANQGSEA. The CDR3 spans 14 residues. CDR3 amino acids: CSVGGASSYNEQFF. In DNA form, the CDR3 reads TGCAGCGTGGGAGGGGCCAGCTCCTACAATGAGCAGTTCTTC.

This chain joins TRBV11-1 and TRBJ2-3; D may be TRBD1 or TRBD2 (5 bases each). Germline V gene sequence: CDR1 SGHAT, CDR2 FQDESV (reference sequence). This CDR3 is built from 15 residues. V gave up 3 bases and J gave up 2 bases, with 12 bases separating them. CDR3 DNA: TGTGCCAGCAGCTTTGCCTACGGGGCCACAGATACGCAGTATTTT. Translating gives CASSFAYGATDTQYF.

This clonotype turned up a few times. The V and J genes are TRBV20-1 and TRBJ2-5, with no clear D. The V gene lost 0 bases and the J gene lost 6 bases, with 11 bases spanning the gap. CDR1 is DFQATT and CDR2 is SNEGSKA in the germline V gene (reference sequence). This CDR3 has 13 residues. As DNA, the CDR3 is TGCAGTGCTAGAGATAGGGATTTGAAGACCCAGTACTTC. Encoded protein: CSARDRDLKTQYF.

The CDR3 DNA reads as TGCAGTGCTAGGGACCTTCTGCGGGTATCGAATGAGCAGTTCTTC. As protein: CSARDLLRVSNEQFF. The chain recombines TRBV20-1 with TRBJ2-1; possibly TRBD2 for D (5 bases). The V end lost 3 bases, the J end lost 7 bases, and 19 bases lay between the germline ends. CDR1 DFQATT and CDR2 SNEGSKA come from the germline V gene (reference sequence). This CDR3 comprises 15 residues.

The J gene is TRBJ1-2, the V gene TRBV4-1; 7 bases map to TRBD1. This CDR3 contains 12 residues. Germline loops: CDR1 MGHRA, CDR2 YSYEKL. The trim removed 0 bases at V and 13 bases at J, leaving 5 bases unmatched. The CDR3 loop is CASSQDRTGPTF. The CDR3 coding sequence is TGCGCCAGCAGCCAAGATCGGACAGGCCCCACCTTC.

There are many counts of this clonotype. The chain uses TRBV5-1 and TRBJ2-1, with D unclear. The V gene's germline CDR1 is SGHRS and CDR2 YFSETQ. V lost 2 bases, J lost 9 bases, and 15 bases lay in between. This CDR3 is built from 14 residues. The CDR3 is CASSFAGTRGEQFF. The CDR3 DNA reads as TGCGCCAGCAGCTTTGCAGGCACTCGCGGTGAGCAGTTCTTC.

The chain combines TRBV5-1 with TRBJ2-7; 9 bases fit TRBD2. CDR1 SGHRS and CDR2 YFSETQ come from the germline V gene. CDR3 length: 19 residues. V lost 5 bases to trimming and J lost 2 bases; unmatched junction nucleotides: 20. CDR3 sequence: CASSYLPGLALSGTYEQYF. As DNA, the CDR3 is TGCGCCAGCAGTTATCTACCGGGACTAGCTCTATCTGGCACCTACGAGCAGTACTTC.

This clonotype was seen a handful of times. The rearrangement joins TRBV7-9 to TRBJ2-2; TRBD1 is a possible D gene (5 bases). Germline loops: CDR1 SEHNR, CDR2 FQNEAQ (reference sequence). The CDR3 sequence is 16 residues long. Deletions cut 5 bases from V and 4 bases from J, with 17 bases between. Here the CDR3 DNA reads TGTGCCAGCAGCCACCCACCCAGGGTCGTCACCGGGGAGCTGTTTTTT. Residues: CASSHPPRVVTGELFF.

On this clonotype: A read error may produce the germline difference seen at one junction end. The V call is TRBV20-1, the J call TRBJ1-4; TRBD1 matches 7 bases. Germline V gene sequence: CDR1 DFQATT, CDR2 SNEGSKA (reference sequence). This CDR3 comprises 13 residues. The CDR3 protein is CCARVQGNEKLFF. The CDR3 region has the DNA TGCTGTGCTAGAGTACAGGGGAACGAAAAACTGTTTTTT.

V and J are TRBV18 and TRBJ2-3; D remains ambiguous. Trimming shortened V by 2 bases and J by 9 bases, and 15 bases separated the two germline ends. CDR1 is KGHSH, CDR2 LQKENI, per germline. There are 14 residues in the CDR3. CDR3 protein: CASSPNPPPDTQYF. CDR3 nucleotides: TGTGCCAGCTCACCAAATCCACCCCCGGACACGCAGTATTTT. Supplemented by reference TRBV18 and TRBJ2-3, the full variable domain reads NAGVMQNPRHLVRRRGQEARLRCSPMKGHSHVYWYRQLPEEGLKFMVYLQKENIIDESGMPKERFSAEFPKEGPSILRIQQVVRGDSAAYFCASSPNPPPDTQYFGPGTRLTVL.

This clonotype appeared many times. The chain uses TRBV19 and TRBJ2-1; 9 bases line up with TRBD2. Germline assignment: CDR1 LNHDA and CDR2 SQIVND (reference sequence). This CDR3 comprises 15 residues. The V and J ends lost 3 bases and 3 bases, in that order; junction bases with no gene match: 3. The CDR3 DNA reads as TGTGCCAGTAGTATCTCTAGCGGGGTCTACAATGAGCAGTTCTTC. It encodes CASSISSGVYNEQFF.

This clonotype was counted many times. V is TRBV6-2 or TRBV6-3 and J is TRBJ2-5; a possible D gene is TRBD2 (6 bases). This CDR3 has 16 residues. Trimming pared 4 bases from V and 0 bases from J, leaving 15 bases between. The V gene's germline CDR1 is MNHEY and CDR2 SVGEGT. The CDR3 loop is CASSFRRRANQETQYF. The CDR3 bases are TGTGCCAGCAGTTTCCGGAGGAGGGCGAACCAAGAGACCCAGTACTTC.

V is TRBV5-1 and J is TRBJ2-6; TRBD1 agrees at 9 bases. Germline CDR1 and CDR2: SGHRS and YFSETQ. Unmatched junction bases numbered 15, after V lost 4 bases and J lost 4 bases. The length of the CDR3 is 19 residues. CDR3 residues: CASSRDRDRDPFGANVLTF. DNA for the CDR3: TGCGCCAGCAGCCGAGACCGGGACAGGGACCCATTCGGGGCCAACGTCCTGACTTTC.

This clonotype has ten or more counts. The chain couples TRBV14 to TRBJ2-1; 9 positions match TRBD2. V trimming: 5 bases; J trimming: 12 bases; junction bases outside the gene matches: 11. The CDR3 is 14 amino acids. Germline lookup yields CDR1 SGHDN and CDR2 FVKESK. The CDR3, as DNA: TGTGCCAGCAGCGAAGCGGGAGGCAGGGTTCGGCAGTTCTTC. It codes for CASSEAGGRVRQFF.

The chain couples TRBV20-1 to TRBJ2-7; 12 bases map to TRBD2. Germline V gives CDR1 DFQATT, CDR2 SNEGSKA (reference sequence). This CDR3 has 17 amino acids. V shed 3 bases and J 3 bases; nucleotides not matched to a gene: 12. The CDR3 loop reads CSARGTSGSFRLYEQYF. The CDR3, as DNA: TGCAGTGCTAGGGGGACTAGCGGGTCCTTCCGTCTCTACGAGCAGTACTTC.

About this clonotype itself: A much larger clonotype is one base distant, so this may be a read error. This chain joins TRBV6-1 and TRBJ2-2, with 7 bases aligning to TRBD2. The CDR3 covers 14 residues. CDR1 is MNHNS and CDR2 is SASEGT in the germline V gene. The CDR3 DNA follows: TGTGCCAACAGTCGCGGGAGAGGGACCGGGGAGCTGTTTTTT. The encoded protein is CANSRGRGTGELFF.

The rearrangement joins TRBV25-1 to TRBJ1-2, with 8 positions matching TRBD1. J lost 5 bases, V lost 3 bases, and 8 bases had no gene match. The CDR3 loop spans 15 amino acids. The germline V gene has CDR1 MGHDK and CDR2 SYGVNS. CDR3 bases: TGTGCCAGCAGTGATGTGGCAGGGGGCCGGTATGGCTACACCTTC. Protein: CASSDVAGGRYGYTF.

This clonotype was found a few times. The V and J genes are TRBV20-1 and TRBJ2-3; 7 bases agree with TRBD2. J gave up 2 bases and V 5 bases, and 13 bases lay outside the gene matches. The germline gives CDR1 DFQATT, CDR2 SNEGSKA (reference sequence). This CDR3 has 16 amino acids. The CDR3: CSAFKGSGIHTDTQYF. In DNA form, the CDR3 reads TGCAGTGCTTTTAAAGGGAGCGGGATCCACACAGATACGCAGTATTTT.

The rearrangement uses TRBV20-1 and TRBJ2-7; 7 nucleotides agree with TRBD2. Germline trimming cut 6 bases from V and 0 bases from J; bases unmatched to any gene: 8. From germline, CDR1 is DFQATT and CDR2 SNEGSKA (reference sequence). The CDR3 contains 14 residues. Here the CDR3 DNA reads TGCAGTGCAGGGAGGGGACTTAGCTCCTACGAGCAGTACTTC. Protein: CSAGRGLSSYEQYF.

This clonotype has a handful of counts. The chain employs TRBV5-4 and TRBJ2-7; D might be TRBD1 (6 bases). V gave up 4 bases and J gave up 2 bases, with 13 bases separating them. Germline V gene data show CDR1 as SGHNT and CDR2 as YYREEE (reference sequence). This CDR3 has 14 amino acids. CDR3 residues: CASSNRDNTYEQYF. Here the CDR3 DNA reads TGTGCCAGCAGCAACCGGGACAACACCTACGAGCAGTACTTC.

This clonotype has ten or more counts. This chain links TRBV12-3 or TRBV12-4 with TRBJ2-1, with D tentatively TRBD1 or TRBD2 (5 bases each). Trimming stripped 9 bases from V and 6 bases from J, with 15 bases between. This CDR3 comprises 13 residues. CDR3 DNA sequence: TGTGCCAGTTCTTCCGGGGCCTCCAATGAGCAGTTCTTC. It yields the protein CASSSGASNEQFF.

This clonotype was counted only a few times. The chain uses TRBV5-6 and TRBJ1-6; D is ambiguous. Germline-derived CDR1 and CDR2 are SGHDT and YYEEEE. Trimming removed 4 bases from V and 10 bases from J, with 15 bases in between. This CDR3 has 14 residues. The CDR3 region is CASSTGSSASPLHF. In DNA, the CDR3 is TGTGCCAGCAGCACGGGGAGTTCGGCGTCACCCCTCCACTTT.